This T cell receptor (beta chain) was documented in a study of breast tumors, draining lymph nodes, adjacent tissues. Points from the study as a whole: Findings are consistent with lymph node origin and intratumoral expansion of most tumor T cells. The lymph node origin of tumor T cells was framed as consistent with a hypothesis, not demonstrated.

This clonotype occurred once. As yet, its antigen is unknown. A much larger clone differs from this one at a single base, so this may be a read error. CDR1 is MNHNS and CDR2 is SASEGT in the germline V gene. The CDR3 has 14 amino acids. V was trimmed by 8 bases and J by 2 bases, leaving 16 bases between them. TCRdb recomputed calls from the multiplex PCR reads with MiXCR, one row per CDR3 protein. The table shows about 46,000 distinct CDR3 sequences, with around 23% occurring only once. Sequencing was performed on breast tumor tissue. The rearrangement uses TRBV6-1 and TRBJ2-7; no reliable D call. The receptor's source is a female donor with breast cancer. Some clones in this sample may be carry-over from other donors' samples. DNA of the CDR3: TGTGCCAGCGGCGAAAGACTCTACGCCTACGAGCAGTACTTC. Protein: CASGERLYAYEQYF.